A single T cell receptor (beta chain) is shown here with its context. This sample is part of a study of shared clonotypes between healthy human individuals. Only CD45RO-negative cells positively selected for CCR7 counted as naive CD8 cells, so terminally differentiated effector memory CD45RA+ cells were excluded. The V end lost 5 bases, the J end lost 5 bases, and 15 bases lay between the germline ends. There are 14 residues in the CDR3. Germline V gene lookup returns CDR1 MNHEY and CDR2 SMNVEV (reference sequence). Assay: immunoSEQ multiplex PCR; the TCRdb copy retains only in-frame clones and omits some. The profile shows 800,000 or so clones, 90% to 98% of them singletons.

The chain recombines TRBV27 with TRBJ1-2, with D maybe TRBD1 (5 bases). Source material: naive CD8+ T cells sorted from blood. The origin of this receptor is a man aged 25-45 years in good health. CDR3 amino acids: CASSLATGDYGYTF. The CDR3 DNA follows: TGTGCCAGCAGTCTTGCTACGGGGGATTATGGCTACACCTTC.